Presented here are 23 T cell receptor beta chains from one specimen sequenced in a study of CD8+CD57+ T cells in acquired aplastic anemia. Patients selected for sequencing had displayed CD8+CD57+ cell expansion by flow cytometry. According to the study, genomic DNA was the template for TCR beta VDJ and CDR3 profiling. TCRdb reanalysed the reads using MiXCR and keeps one entry per CDR3 protein. The sample includes under 200,000 distinct CDR3 sequences, 48% of them seen just once. The sequencing input was sorted CD4+, CD8+, or CD8+CD57+ T cells (not recorded which) from PBMCs. The receptors here all came from a human donor with aplastic anemia.

CDR3 protein: CAINGAGTDTQYF. Written as DNA, the CDR3 is TGTGCCATCAACGGCGCGGGCACAGATACGCAGTATTTT. The chain employs TRBV10-3 and TRBJ2-3; D unclear. The CDR3 contains 13 residues. V lost 7 bases and J lost 1, with 9 bases in between. The germline V gene encodes CDR1 ENHRY and CDR2 SYGVKD.

V gene TRBV19 combines with J gene TRBJ2-7, with a weak D call TRBD1 (6 bases). Trimming removed 4 bases from V and 1 base from J, with 14 bases in between. The germline V gene encodes CDR1 LNHDA and CDR2 SQIVND (reference sequence). The CDR3 has 15 residues. CDR3 sequence: CASSRAGEASYEQYF. The CDR3 DNA sequence: TGTGCCAGTAGTAGGGCAGGGGAAGCTTCCTACGAGCAGTACTTC.

This clonotype was seen ten or more times. The genes are TRBV15 and TRBJ1-5; D not resolved. Germline values: CDR1 LNHNV, CDR2 YYDKDF (reference sequence). V lost 0 bases and J lost 6, with 3 bases in between. The CDR3 consists of 12 residues. This chain's CDR3 is CATSRDGQPQHF. DNA of the CDR3: TGTGCCACCAGCAGAGACGGTCAGCCCCAGCATTTT.

A remark on this clonotype: At one end the junction does not follow the germline gene, possibly because of a read error. The V and J genes are TRBV15 and TRBJ2-1; 11 bases are a match to TRBD2. The CDR3 covers 14 residues. Germline lookup yields CDR1 LNHNV and CDR2 YYDKDF (reference sequence). CDR3 protein: CASSFYSGGDEQFF. For the CDR3, the DNA is TGTGCCAGCAGCTTCTATAGCGGGGGGGATGAGCAGTTCTTC. The full variable domain, completed using reference TRBV15 and TRBJ2-1, is DAMVIQNPRYQVTQFGKPVTLSCSQTLNHNVMYWYQQKSSQAPKLLFHYYDKDFNNEADTPDNFQSRRPNTSFCFLDIRSPGLGDTAMYLCASSFYSGGDEQFFGPGTRLTVL.

This clonotype was seen many times. This rearrangement joins TRBV20-1 to TRBJ2-7; perhaps TRBD1 as D (6 bases). The CDR3 totals 13 residues. Germline CDR1 and CDR2: DFQATT and SNEGSKA (reference sequence). V lost 5 bases and J 1 base, leaving 12 bases between the germline ends. CDR3 region: CSAPHRESYEQYF. Written as DNA, the CDR3 is TGCAGTGCTCCTCACAGGGAGTCCTACGAGCAGTACTTC.

The chain is built from TRBV6-5 and TRBJ1-2; D gene uncertain. This CDR3 contains 16 residues. V was clipped by 2 bases and J by 0 bases, with 13 bases between them. Germline V gives CDR1 MNHEY, CDR2 SVGAGI. Here the CDR3 DNA reads TGTGCCAGCAGTTACAGTCCAGGTACTGCTAACTATGGCTACACCTTC. Protein: CASSYSPGTANYGYTF.

The J gene is TRBJ2-3, the V gene TRBV2, with 9 bases lining up with TRBD2. CDR3 length: 13 residues. The junction had 5 bases not matched to a gene; V was cut back by 9 bases and J by 4 bases. Germline V lookup: CDR1 SNHLY, CDR2 FYNNEI. In nucleotides, the CDR3 is TGTGCCAGGCGGGGGGGCCTGTCAGATACGCAGTATTTT. It yields the protein CARRGGLSDTQYF.

This sequence joins TRBV20-1 and TRBJ2-1; possible D gene TRBD2, 5 bases. V dropped 2 bases and J dropped 2 bases, with 7 bases sitting between them. CDR1 and CDR2 from the germline V gene are DFQATT and SNEGSKA (reference sequence). CDR3 length: 13 residues. The CDR3 sequence is CSARRDTYNEQFF. As DNA, the CDR3 is TGCAGTGCTAGACGGGATACCTACAATGAGCAGTTCTTC.

The CDR3 DNA reads TGTGCCAGCAGCGTAGAACAGAACACTGAAGCTTTCTTT. Protein product: CASSVEQNTEAFF. The genes are TRBV9 and TRBJ1-1; D remains ambiguous. Deletions cut 0 bases from V and 1 base from J, with 4 bases between. Germline CDR1 SGDLS, CDR2 YYNGEE. This CDR3 region has 13 residues.

The chain couples TRBV7-2 to TRBJ1-5; no reliable D call. Germline assignment: CDR1 SGHTA and CDR2 FQGNSA. Trimming pared 7 bases from V and 2 bases from J, leaving 9 bases between. The CDR3 covers 13 residues. CDR3 sequence: CASKDGRNQPQHF. CDR3 DNA sequence: TGTGCCAGCAAGGACGGACGCAATCAGCCCCAGCATTTT. The complete variable domain, with remaining parts taken from reference TRBV7-2 and TRBJ1-5, reads GAGVSQSPSNKVTEKGKDVELRCDPISGHTALYWYRQSLGQGLEFLIYFQGNSAPDKSGLPSDRFSAERTGGSVSTLTIQRTQQEDSAVYLCASKDGRNQPQHFGDGTRLSIL.

CDR3 nucleotides: TGCGCCAGCAGCTTGGTCGGCAGACCTCCGGAGCATTTT. Translated, it gives CASSLVGRPPEHF. The V and J genes are TRBV5-1 and TRBJ1-5; D gene uncertain. Germline values: CDR1 SGHRS, CDR2 YFSETQ. V shed 0 bases and J shed 14 bases, with 15 bases lying between them. This CDR3 has 13 residues.

This clonotype came up a few times. A much larger clone differs from this one at a single base, so this may be a read error. This chain joins TRBV19 and TRBJ1-1; TRBD1 matches at 7 bases. Per the germline V gene, CDR1 is LNHDA and CDR2 is SQIVND (reference sequence). Trimming took 4 bases from V and 4 from J; bases not matched to a gene: 6. This CDR3 has 14 amino acids. This CDR3 is CASSTPGQATEAFF. CDR3 coding DNA: TGTGCCAGTAGTACCCCCGGACAGGCCACTGAAGCTTTCTTT.

This clonotype was counted a few times. This chain joins TRBV9 and TRBJ2-7; 8 nucleotides align to TRBD1. The CDR3 extends over 15 amino acids. V lost 0 bases and J lost 6; bases outside the gene matches: 8. Germline V lookup: CDR1 SGDLS, CDR2 YYNGEE. Written as DNA, the CDR3 is TGTGCCAGCAGCGTAGCTAGCCAGGGGGCAGGCGAGCAGTACTTC. The encoded protein is CASSVASQGAGEQYF.

This clonotype was found a few times. The chain carries TRBV15 and TRBJ1-5; unclear D gene. The CDR3 contains 13 residues. Trimming stripped 3 bases from V and 2 bases from J, with 5 bases between. CDR1 and CDR2 from the germline V gene are LNHNV and YYDKDF (reference sequence). This CDR3 reads CATSSMGNQPQHF. CDR3 nucleotide sequence: TGTGCCACCAGCAGTATGGGCAATCAGCCCCAGCATTTT.

This clonotype was picked up one time. The DNA of the CDR3 is TGTGCCAGCAGTGAGGGACAGGGGCATGGCTACACCTTC. The encoded protein is CASSEGQGHGYTF. V is TRBV25-1 and J is TRBJ1-2; 10 nucleotides match TRBD1. The CDR3 is made up of 13 amino acids. Looked up from germline, CDR1 is MGHDK and CDR2 is SYGVNS. J was trimmed by 6 bases and V by 3 bases; bases with no gene match: 1.

This clonotype was seen many times. The rearrangement links TRBV7-3 to TRBJ2-7; a possible D gene is TRBD2 (6 bases). Germline CDR1 is SGHTA and CDR2 is FQGTGA. The CDR3 consists of 14 residues. Trimming took off 5 bases at V and 0 bases at J, with 11 bases between the two ends. The DNA for the CDR3 is TGTGCCAGCAGCCCCGGCGGGGTCTCCTACGAGCAGTACTTC. It translates to CASSPGGVSYEQYF.

The chain couples TRBV7-9 to TRBJ2-7; D not resolved. Germline CDR1 SEHNR, CDR2 FQNEAQ (reference sequence). Trimming cost V 1 base and J 6 bases, with 7 bases left between them. This CDR3 is built from 12 residues. The DNA for the CDR3 is TGTGCCAGCAGCTTAGGAAGGTTCGAGCAGTACTTC. Encoded protein: CASSLGRFEQYF.

As regards this clonotype: Being one base from a much bigger clone, this may be a read error. The chain carries TRBV2 and TRBJ2-7; weak D call: TRBD1 (6 bases). V gave up 4 bases and J gave up 3 bases, with 16 bases separating them. The CDR3 is 15 residues long. The V gene's germline CDR1 is SNHLY and CDR2 FYNNEI. The CDR3 nucleotides are TGTGCCAGCAGTGGGGCAACCGGGACATTCTACGAGCAGTACTTC. This translates into CASSGATGTFYEQYF.

The genes are TRBV7-3 and TRBJ1-1; D is uncertain. Germline-derived CDR1 and CDR2 are SGHTA and FQGTGA. This CDR3 contains 13 residues. The ends were cut back, 4 bases at V and 4 bases at J, with 10 bases in the middle. This CDR3 reads CASSSRTATEAFF. The CDR3 DNA follows: TGTGCCAGCAGCTCCCGGACGGCCACTGAAGCTTTCTTT.

J is TRBJ1-2 and V is TRBV7-3; D may be TRBD1 (6 bases). There are 16 residues in the CDR3. Germline V CDR1 and CDR2: SGHTA, FQGTGA. V was trimmed by 4 bases and J by 8 bases, leaving 23 bases between them. CDR3 in amino acids: CASSSGEGGSLLGYTF. The CDR3 nucleotides read TGTGCCAGCAGCTCCGGGGAGGGGGGGAGTTTGCTCGGCTACACCTTC.

This clonotype was detected only a few times. The gene calls are TRBV6-6 and TRBJ2-2; no clear D gene. Germline V gene lookup returns CDR1 MNHNY and CDR2 SVGAGI (reference sequence). The CDR3 sequence is 14 residues long. The V gene lost 2 bases and the J gene lost 4 bases, with 8 bases spanning the gap. Here the CDR3 reads CASSYQAFTGELFF. The CDR3 DNA is TGTGCCAGCAGTTACCAGGCGTTCACCGGGGAGCTGTTTTTT.

As regards this clonotype: One base away lies a much larger clone, so this may be a sequencing read error. The V gene is TRBV9, the J gene TRBJ2-7; TRBD2 agrees at 9 bases. In germline, CDR1 is SGDLS, CDR2 YYNGEE. This CDR3 region has 15 residues. CDR3 nucleotides: TGTGCCAGCAGCGGATCTAGCGGGAAATCCTACGGGCAGTACTTC. It codes for CASSGSSGKSYGQYF.

This clonotype was detected ten times or more. The V gene is TRBV6-1, the J gene TRBJ2-7; maybe TRBD1 (6 bases). Deletions cut 2 bases from V and 0 bases from J, with 11 bases between. The CDR3 runs 15 residues. Looked up from germline, CDR1 is MNHNS and CDR2 is SASEGT. The CDR3 nucleotides read TGTGCCAGCAGTGAACCAGGGACAAGCTCCTACGAGCAGTACTTC. This encodes CASSEPGTSSYEQYF.